This T cell receptor (beta chain) comes out of a study of shared clonotypes between healthy human individuals (TCRdb year 2020). Some background on the complete study: The cohort comprised two women and a few men aged 18 to 49 years. Blood TCR repertoires of a handful of healthy adults were deeply sequenced to estimate repertoire size and the extent of clonotype sharing between individuals. For each donor, CD4 naive and CD4 memory were each run on three plates, CD8 naive on two plates, and CD8 memory on one plate. Per donor, leukapheresis produced somewhere between about 0.94 and 10 billion PBMCs. To increase sequencing depth and limit assay-specific biases, different laboratories used diverse techniques to prepare libraries and sequence TCR repertoires. Paper-wide results and their limitations: Across a few donors, around 5% of naive CD4, around 3.3% of naive CD8, about 2.3% of memory CD4, and approximately 0.4% of memory CD8 clonotypes were shared. Compared with non-shared clonotypes, the clonotypes found in all four sorted-subset donors had higher generation probabilities. Naive subsets generally had larger estimated clonotype richness than memory subsets. Sampling was limited to blood, and TCR repertoires in tissue likely differ from TCR repertoires in blood. Incomplete sequencing was indicated by rarefaction of sorted-subset datasets, despite the large sequencing depth. Pairwise subsampling led to the expectation that sequencing depth would affect the degree of clonotype sharing among donors. The small number of donors limited the genetic and exposure-history diversity represented.

Reading from cysteine to phenylalanine, the CDR3 counts 18 amino acids. Here the CDR3 DNA is all that survives: 54 bases in frame from base 1. The germline V gene gives CDR1 as MDHEN and CDR2 as SYDVKM. For this chain, trimming is 7 bases at the V end and 2 bases at the J end, and the number of junction bases without a gene match is 13. Using the deep immunoSEQ assay, TCR CDR3 regions were amplified from genomic DNA by multiplex PCR. Genomic DNA extracted from each cell subset was distributed evenly over all wells of several immunoSEQ 96-well plates, and each plate served as one replicate. For sorted subsets, 200 to 250 ng of genomic DNA, equivalent to 25,000 to 35,000 T cell genomes, went into each replicate PCR. Purified libraries were quantified with a Qubit 3.0 fluorometer, sized on a Bioanalyzer 2100, and re-quantified with the KAPA Library Quantification kit. A separate single-read 150-cycle Illumina NextSeq 550 flow cell was used to sequence each immunoSEQ 96-well plate. In the original analysis: Because only junctional sequences without quality scores were contained in the immunoSEQ output, filtering matching that applied to full-length reads could not be performed. To assign V/J genes and CDR3, sequences were annotated against IMGT germline references using PyIR, a Python wrapper for IgBLAST v1.9. Reads were removed for weak V/J assignments (E-value above 1e-6), missing CDR3, stop codons, out-of-frame junctions, or ambiguous translated residues. V3J clonotypes were defined by identical inferred V gene, J gene, and CDR3 amino acid sequence. Percentage overlap between repertoires was calculated by dividing the number of shared unique clonotypes by the size of the smaller repertoire. Repertoire richness was assessed with RTK rarefaction, the Chao1 estimator, and Recon v2.1 estimates of unobserved clonotypes. Generation probabilities for all TCRbeta clonotypes obtained by the gDNA method from four donors were computed using OLGA. TCRdb retrieved this table from immuneACCESS and kept in-frame rearrangements only. Not all clones are present; in checked studies, unresolved V genes account for under half, and no reason is known for the remainder. Clone size and V and J calls were adopted from that table, with D and trimming inferred from the DNA. The sample table lists about 820,000 clones, 85% to 95% of them with a count of one. The ten biggest clones cover around 24% of the sample.

For the CD8 naive samples, CD45RO-negative cells were positively selected for CCR7, yielding a CD45RA+CCR7+ population from which TemRA cells were excluded. Healthy HIV-negative adults with no recently reported acute infections or vaccinations were included as donors. Every donor was a Caucasian adult living in Nashville, Tennessee, USA. Blood was collected by leukapheresis, and PBMCs were isolated by Ficoll-Histopaque density gradient centrifugation and then cryopreserved in liquid nitrogen vapor phase. Analytical flow cytometry was used to check the purity and quantity of every magnetically sorted T cell population. From each sorted fraction, genomic DNA was isolated and quantified by UV absorbance on a Nanodrop 2000c. Of note for this clone: No antigen is known for it. No quality values exist for individual bases; no much larger clone is one base distant.

The rearranged chain carries TRBV28 and TRBJ2-3; TRBD2 agrees with 12 junctional bases. Sequencing was performed on naive CD8+ T cells sorted from blood. The cell subset or site label, read with the paper, signifies: CD45RA+CCR7+. The receptor was isolated from a man aged 30-40 years in good health. The DNA is TGTGCCAGCAACAGACAGGGATCTAGCGGGAGGGACACAGATACGCAGTATTTT. Its amino acids are CASNRQGSSGRDTDTQYF.